This passage covers 2 T cell receptor beta chains from one sample sequenced in a study of blood T cells in healthy people across ages. A J-beta primer mix and a sample-barcoded 5' primer were used in a second PCR of about 7 to 12 cycles. TCRdb recomputed calls from the 5' RACE reads with MiXCR, one row per CDR3 protein. This sample has 1.5 million to 2 million distinct CDR3 sequences, with 28% found just once. Sequencing used blood. Receptors were obtained from a woman aged 25 to 39 in good health.

This clonotype was detected a few times. V is TRBV2 and J is TRBJ2-7; 8 bases match TRBD1. V lost 3 bases and J lost 3; bases outside the gene matches: 7. Germline loops: CDR1 SNHLY, CDR2 FYNNEI. CDR3 length: 15 amino acids. The CDR3 protein is CASSEPQGAIYEQYF. For the CDR3, the DNA is TGTGCCAGCAGTGAGCCCCAGGGGGCGATCTACGAGCAGTACTTC.

V usage is TRBV28 and J usage is TRBJ2-5; 10 bases match TRBD2. The V gene's germline CDR1 is MDHEN and CDR2 SYDVKM. There are 15 residues in the CDR3. After removal of 6 bases from V and 5 bases from J, the junction contained 9 bases not matched to a gene. In DNA form, the CDR3 reads TGTGCCAGCAGCCCCCAAAGCGGGGGGGCGGAGACCCAGTACTTC. Residues: CASSPQSGGAETQYF.